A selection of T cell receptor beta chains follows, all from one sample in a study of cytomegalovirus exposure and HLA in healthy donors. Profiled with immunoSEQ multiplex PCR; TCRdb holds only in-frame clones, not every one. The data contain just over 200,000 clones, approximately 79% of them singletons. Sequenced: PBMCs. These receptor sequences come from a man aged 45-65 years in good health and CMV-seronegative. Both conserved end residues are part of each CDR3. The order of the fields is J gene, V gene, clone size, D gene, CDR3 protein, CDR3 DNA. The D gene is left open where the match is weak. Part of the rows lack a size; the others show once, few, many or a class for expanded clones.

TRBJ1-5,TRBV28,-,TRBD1,CASSFGDREFQPQHF,TGTGCCAGCAGTTTCGGGGACAGGGAATTTCAGCCCCAGCATTTT
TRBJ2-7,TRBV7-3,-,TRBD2,CASSLSPGRGEQYF,TGTGCCAGCAGCTTAAGTCCCGGGAGGGGCGAGCAGTACTTC
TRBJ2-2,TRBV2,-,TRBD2,CASSLPRDAGDTGELFF,TGTGCCAGCAGTCTTCCTAGGGACGCGGGGGACACCGGGGAGCTGTTTTTT
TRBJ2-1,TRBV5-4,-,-,CASSLRGDEQFF,TGTGCCAGCAGCTTAAGGGGTGATGAGCAGTTCTTC
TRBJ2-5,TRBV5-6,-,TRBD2,CASSGLRSGRAGETQYF,TGTGCCAGCAGCGGACTGAGGAGCGGGAGGGCCGGGGAGACCCAGTACTTC
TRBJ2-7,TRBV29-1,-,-,CSGRDSDQGEQYF,TGCAGCGGCCGGGACTCCGATCAGGGCGAGCAGTACTTC
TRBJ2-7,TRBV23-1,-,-,CASSHQRYEQYF,TGCGCCAGCAGTCACCAGCGCTACGAGCAGTACTTC
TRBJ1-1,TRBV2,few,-,CASSDLENTEAFF,TGTGCCAGCAGTGACTTAGAGAACACTGAAGCTTTCTTT
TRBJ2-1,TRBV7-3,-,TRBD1,CASSLRQGTSYNEQFF,TGTGCCAGCAGCCTAAGACAGGGGACGAGCTACAATGAGCAGTTCTTC
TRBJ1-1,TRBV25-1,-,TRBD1,CASRAGGAGNTEAFF,TGTGCCAGCAGAGCAGGGGGCGCGGGGAACACTGAAGCTTTCTTT
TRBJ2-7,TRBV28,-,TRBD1,CAGQGTRGTDISYEQYF,TGTGCCGGACAGGGAACCCGGGGGACAGACATTTCCTACGAGCAGTACTTC
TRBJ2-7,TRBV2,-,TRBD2,CASRSSGRSHEQYF,TGTGCCAGCAGGAGTAGCGGGAGATCCCACGAGCAGTACTTC
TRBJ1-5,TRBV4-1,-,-,CASSQVFGGGQPQHF,TGCGCCAGCAGCCAAGTTTTTGGGGGAGGCCAGCCCCAGCATTTT
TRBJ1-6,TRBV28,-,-,CASSDFGSYNSPLHF,TGTGCCAGCAGTGACTTTGGCTCCTATAATTCACCCCTCCACTTT
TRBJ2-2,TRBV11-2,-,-,CASSLVVNTGELFF,TGTGCCAGCAGCTTAGTAGTGAACACCGGGGAGCTGTTTTTT
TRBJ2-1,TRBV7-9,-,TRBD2,CASSLVAGAENEQFF,TGTGCCAGCAGCTTAGTAGCGGGAGCCGAGAATGAGCAGTTCTTC
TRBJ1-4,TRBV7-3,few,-,CASSLNRAGNEKLFF,TGTGCCAGCAGCCTGAACAGGGCGGGTAATGAAAAACTGTTTTTT
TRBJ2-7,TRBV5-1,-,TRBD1,CASSSGTASYEQYF,TGCGCCAGCAGCTCTGGGACAGCATCTTACGAGCAGTACTTC
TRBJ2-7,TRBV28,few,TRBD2,CASSALLAGVGFYEQYF,TGTGCCAGCAGTGCCCTCCTAGCGGGAGTGGGGTTCTACGAGCAGTACTTC
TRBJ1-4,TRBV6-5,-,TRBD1,CASRATGAKRLFF,TGTGCCAGCAGGGCGACAGGGGCTAAAAGACTGTTTTTT
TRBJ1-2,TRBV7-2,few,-,CASSLGPQSNYGYTF,TGTGCCAGCAGCTTAGGGCCCCAATCCAACTATGGCTACACCTTC
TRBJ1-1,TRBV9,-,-,CASSVASGGQAFF,TGTGCCAGCAGCGTAGCCTCCGGGGGGCAAGCTTTCTTT
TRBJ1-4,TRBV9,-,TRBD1,CASSGQGGGEKLFF,TGTGCCAGCAGCGGACAGGGCGGCGGGGAAAAACTGTTTTTT
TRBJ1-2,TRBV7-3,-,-,CASSLLGGPYGYTF,TGTGCCAGCAGCTTGCTCGGGGGGCCCTATGGCTACACCTTC
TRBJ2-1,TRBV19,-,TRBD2,CATRGSQSSYNEQFF,TGTGCCACCCGCGGGAGTCAGAGCTCCTACAATGAGCAGTTCTTC
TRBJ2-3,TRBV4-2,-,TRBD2,CASTSGPSTDTQYF,TGTGCCAGCACTAGCGGTCCTAGCACAGATACGCAGTATTTT
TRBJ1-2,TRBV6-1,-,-,CASSDFYGYTF,TGTGCCAGCAGTGACTTCTATGGCTACACCTTC
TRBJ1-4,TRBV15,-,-,CATSRPEGGQGLFF,TGTGCCACCAGCAGACCAGAAGGGGGACAAGGATTGTTTTTT
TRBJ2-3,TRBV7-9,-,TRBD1,CASIRRTQGANTQYF,TGTGCCAGCATTCGTAGGACCCAGGGGGCTAATACGCAGTATTTT
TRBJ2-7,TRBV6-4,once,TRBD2,CASSAPSGNRHEQYF,TGTGCCAGCAGTGCCCCGAGCGGGAACCGGCACGAGCAGTACTTC
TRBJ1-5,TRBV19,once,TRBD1,CASRSVGQGALQPQHF,TGTGCCAGTAGGAGTGTGGGACAGGGGGCACTTCAGCCCCAGCATTTT
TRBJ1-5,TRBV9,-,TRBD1,CASSVDAGGNQPQHF,TGTGCCAGCAGCGTAGACGCAGGGGGGAATCAGCCCCAGCATTTT
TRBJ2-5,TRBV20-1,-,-,CSAHRGETQYF,TGCAGTGCTCATAGAGGAGAGACCCAGTACTTC
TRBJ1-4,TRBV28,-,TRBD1,CASSSGGTGRNEKLFF,TGTGCCAGCAGTTCGGGGGGGACAGGGAGGAATGAAAAACTGTTTTTT
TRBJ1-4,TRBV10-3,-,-,CAIGREREEKLFF,TGTGCCATCGGGCGAGAAAGAGAGGAAAAACTGTTTTTT
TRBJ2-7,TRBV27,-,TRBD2,CASSHGTSGRGAYEQYF,TGTGCCAGCAGCCACGGGACTAGCGGGAGAGGGGCCTACGAGCAGTACTTC
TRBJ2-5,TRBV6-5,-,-,CASSYSGALQETQYF,TGTGCCAGCAGTTACTCAGGAGCTTTACAAGAGACCCAGTACTTC
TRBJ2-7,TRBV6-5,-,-,CASSQTTVISGEQYF,TGTGCCAGCAGTCAAACGACAGTCATCTCCGGCGAGCAGTACTTC
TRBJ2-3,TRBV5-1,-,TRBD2,CASSLGLAGGFTDTQYF,TGCGCCAGCAGCCTTGGACTAGCGGGAGGATTCACAGATACGCAGTATTTT
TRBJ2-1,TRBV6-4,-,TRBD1,CASSQRGQGYNSGNEQFF,TGTGCCAGCAGCCAAAGGGGACAGGGGTACAACTCAGGCAATGAGCAGTTCTTC
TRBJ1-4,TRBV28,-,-,CASSLGGGNEKLFF,TGTGCCAGCAGTTTAGGGGGGGGTAATGAAAAACTGTTTTTT
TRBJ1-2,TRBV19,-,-,CASTRGSYGYTF,TGTGCCAGTACTCGGGGGTCCTATGGCTACACCTTC
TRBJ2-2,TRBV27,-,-,CASSFMAAPRGELFF,TGTGCCAGCAGTTTTATGGCCGCACCGAGGGGGGAGCTGTTTTTT
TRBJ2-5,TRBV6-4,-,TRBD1,CASSEYPRGPETQYF,TGTGCCAGCAGTGAGTACCCGAGGGGGCCAGAGACCCAGTACTTC
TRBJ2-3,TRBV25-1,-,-,CASSEGGRATDTQYF,TGTGCCAGCAGTGAAGGGGGCAGGGCCACAGATACGCAGTATTTT
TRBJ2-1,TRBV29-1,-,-,CSDQGSGNEQFF,TGCAGCGACCAGGGGTCCGGCAATGAGCAGTTCTTC
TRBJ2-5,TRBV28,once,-,CASSWRHQETQYF,TGTGCCAGCAGTTGGAGGCACCAAGAGACCCAGTACTTC